Listed below are T cell receptor beta chains from one sample, sequenced in a study of cytomegalovirus exposure and HLA in healthy donors. Assay: immunoSEQ multiplex PCR; the TCRdb copy retains only in-frame clones and omits some. The sample contains 150,000 to 180,000 clones, around 74% of which appear only once. Sequencing was done on a sample of PBMCs. The receptors shown here come from a man younger than 30 in good health and CMV-seronegative. Both conserved end residues are part of each CDR3. The D gene is left open where the match is weak. Clone size is not always given. Where it is, it says once, few, many or a class for expanded clones.

d_call	clone_size	j_call	v_call	cdr3_aa	cdr3_nt
NA	NA	TRBJ1-2	TRBV18	CASSKDTRNYGYTF	TGTGCCAGCTCAAAAGACACCCGGAACTATGGCTACACCTTC
NA	NA	TRBJ2-4	TRBV9	CASSVGSTDQNIQYF	TGTGCCAGCAGCGTCGGTAGCACTGACCAAAACATTCAGTACTTC
NA	NA	TRBJ2-1	TRBV6-5	CASSYSLQGTYNEQFF	TGTGCCAGCAGTTATAGCCTCCAGGGGACCTACAATGAGCAGTTCTTC
NA	NA	TRBJ1-2	TRBV13	CASSLGSEGSYGYTF	TGTGCCAGCAGCTTAGGCTCGGAGGGATCCTATGGCTACACCTTC
TRBD1	NA	TRBJ1-5	TRBV19	CASSAPGQHSTSNQPQHF	TGTGCCAGTAGTGCTCCGGGACAGCATTCTACTAGCAATCAGCCCCAGCATTTT
TRBD1	NA	TRBJ1-1	TRBV28	CASSPRTGRAFF	TGTGCCAGCAGTCCGAGGACAGGTCGGGCTTTCTTT
TRBD2	NA	TRBJ2-5	TRBV5-1	CASSLGLAGQETQYF	TGCGCCAGCAGCTTGGGGCTAGCGGGACAAGAGACCCAGTACTTC
NA	few	TRBJ2-5	TRBV6-6	CASSYSGGQETQYF	TGTGCCAGCAGTTACTCGGGGGGTCAAGAGACCCAGTACTTC
NA	NA	TRBJ2-1	TRBV4-1	CASSQDLQPFSYNEQFF	TGCGCCAGCAGCCAAGATCTACAGCCCTTCTCCTACAATGAGCAGTTCTTC
NA	NA	TRBJ2-3	TRBV19	CASGNGWGDSTDTQYF	TGTGCCAGTGGAAACGGGTGGGGGGATAGCACAGATACGCAGTATTTT
TRBD1	NA	TRBJ2-5	TRBV30	CAWGTGMEETQYF	TGTGCCTGGGGGACAGGAATGGAAGAGACCCAGTACTTC
TRBD1	NA	TRBJ1-2	TRBV18	CASSQKGQASGYTF	TGTGCCAGCTCACAAAAGGGACAGGCAAGTGGCTACACCTTC
NA	NA	TRBJ2-1	TRBV19	CASIPTGAHNEQFF	TGTGCCAGTATCCCGACAGGAGCACACAATGAGCAGTTCTTC
TRBD1	NA	TRBJ1-5	TRBV7-8	CASSLGDRTNQPQHF	TGTGCCAGCAGCTTAGGGGACAGGACCAATCAGCCCCAGCATTTT
TRBD2	once	TRBJ2-1	TRBV2	CASRASSGSYNEQFF	TGTGCCAGCAGAGCCTCTAGCGGTTCCTACAATGAGCAGTTCTTC
TRBD1	few	TRBJ1-5	TRBV9	CASSPGQGRTNQPQHF	TGTGCCAGCAGCCCCGGACAGGGGCGGACCAATCAGCCCCAGCATTTT
NA	NA	TRBJ1-1	TRBV28	CASSLPGNAEAFF	TGTGCCAGCAGTTTACCAGGAAACGCTGAAGCTTTCTTT
TRBD1	NA	TRBJ1-6	TRBV2	CASSGGQVAPSPLHF	TGTGCCAGCAGTGGGGGACAGGTTGCCCCTTCACCCCTCCACTTT
NA	NA	TRBJ1-2	TRBV6-5	CASSYSSNGGAYTF	TGTGCCAGCAGTTACTCGAGTAACGGGGGTGCCTACACCTTC
TRBD1	NA	TRBJ1-4	TRBV27	CASSPDRVGFEKLFF	TGTGCCAGCAGTCCCGACAGGGTCGGGTTTGAAAAACTGTTTTTT
NA	NA	TRBJ1-1	TRBV7-9	CASSLDGQLNTEAFF	TGTGCCAGCAGCTTAGATGGCCAGTTGAACACTGAAGCTTTCTTT
TRBD1	NA	TRBJ2-7	TRBV7-2	CASSSRQGSYEQYF	TGTGCCAGCAGCTCTCGACAGGGGTCCTACGAGCAGTACTTC
TRBD1	NA	TRBJ2-5	TRBV19	CASSQTGAPETQYF	TGTGCCAGTAGCCAGACAGGGGCCCCAGAGACCCAGTACTTC
TRBD2	few	TRBJ2-2	TRBV5-1	CASSLGEAGGRFTGELFF	TGCGCCAGCAGCTTGGGTGAAGCGGGGGGGCGTTTCACCGGGGAGCTGTTTTTT
NA	few	TRBJ2-2	TRBV5-1	CASSLQGWGELFF	TGCGCCAGCAGCTTGCAGGGATGGGGGGAGCTGTTTTTT
NA	NA	TRBJ2-5	TRBV15	CATSSYGGRGETQYF	TGTGCCACCAGCAGCTACGGGGGGCGGGGGGAGACCCAGTACTTC
NA	NA	TRBJ2-7	TRBV6-1	CASSESFRLEQYF	TGTGCCAGCAGTGAATCCTTCAGGCTCGAGCAGTACTTC
TRBD1	NA	TRBJ1-1	TRBV5-4	CASSSPQGSTEAFF	TGTGCCAGCAGCTCTCCACAGGGGAGCACTGAAGCTTTCTTT
NA	NA	TRBJ1-4	TRBV15	CATSIQDSQKLFF	TGTGCCACCAGCATTCAGGACAGCCAAAAACTGTTTTTT
TRBD1	NA	TRBJ2-1	TRBV27	CATQTGEVYNEQFF	TGTGCCACCCAGACAGGGGAGGTTTACAATGAGCAGTTCTTC
NA	NA	TRBJ2-1	TRBV6-1	CASSEWVNSGNEQFF	TGTGCCAGCAGTGAATGGGTGAACTCGGGGAATGAGCAGTTCTTC
TRBD2	NA	TRBJ2-3	TRBV5-4	CASSLRLAGGMDTQYF	TGTGCCAGCAGCTTGAGACTAGCGGGGGGGATGGATACGCAGTATTTT
TRBD1	NA	TRBJ1-4	TRBV19	CASSKRGRENEKLFF	TGTGCCAGTAGTAAGAGGGGGCGCGAGAACGAAAAACTGTTTTTT
NA	NA	TRBJ2-1	TRBV29-1	CSVGIYVGNEQFF	TGCAGCGTCGGGATCTATGTGGGCAATGAGCAGTTCTTC
NA	NA	TRBJ2-3	TRBV4-2	CASSQDQGRGLVTQYF	TGTGCCAGCAGCCAAGATCAGGGGCGAGGGTTGGTTACGCAGTATTTT
TRBD2	NA	TRBJ2-2	TRBV19	CASRARLAGGHNTGELFF	TGTGCCAGTAGGGCGAGACTAGCGGGGGGTCACAACACCGGGGAGCTGTTTTTT
NA	NA	TRBJ1-1	TRBV5-6	CASSLEQTVEAFF	TGTGCCAGCAGCTTGGAACAGACCGTTGAAGCTTTCTTT
NA	NA	TRBJ1-6	TRBV19	CATGLVASPLHF	TGTGCCACCGGACTCGTGGCTTCACCCCTCCACTTT
NA	NA	TRBJ2-7	TRBV19	CASSITGIYEQYF	TGTGCCAGTAGTATAACAGGGATCTACGAGCAGTACTTC
NA	NA	TRBJ1-2	TRBV4-1	CASSQSRGGIYGYTF	TGCGCCAGCAGCCAAAGCAGGGGTGGCATCTATGGCTACACCTTC
TRBD1	NA	TRBJ2-6	TRBV10-3	CAISEGQEGNVLTF	TGTGCCATCAGTGAGGGACAGGAAGGCAACGTCCTGACTTTC
NA	NA	TRBJ1-3	TRBV18	CASSPPSGSGNTIYF	TGTGCCAGCTCACCACCCTCAGGCTCTGGAAACACCATATATTTT
TRBD2	few	TRBJ2-2	TRBV13	CASSLTSGGLNTGELFF	TGTGCCAGCAGTTTGACTAGCGGGGGCCTGAACACCGGGGAGCTGTTTTTT
TRBD2	NA	TRBJ2-1	TRBV28	CASSTPMLAGGIFNEQFF	TGTGCCAGCAGTACCCCCATGCTAGCGGGGGGAATATTTAATGAGCAGTTCTTC
NA	NA	TRBJ1-4	TRBV28	CASSLSTGRNEKLFF	TGTGCCAGCAGTTTATCTACAGGGAGAAATGAAAAACTGTTTTTT
NA	NA	TRBJ1-1	TRBV9	CASSVGGGRLTEAFF	TGTGCCAGCAGCGTAGGGGGGGGCAGGCTCACTGAAGCTTTCTTT